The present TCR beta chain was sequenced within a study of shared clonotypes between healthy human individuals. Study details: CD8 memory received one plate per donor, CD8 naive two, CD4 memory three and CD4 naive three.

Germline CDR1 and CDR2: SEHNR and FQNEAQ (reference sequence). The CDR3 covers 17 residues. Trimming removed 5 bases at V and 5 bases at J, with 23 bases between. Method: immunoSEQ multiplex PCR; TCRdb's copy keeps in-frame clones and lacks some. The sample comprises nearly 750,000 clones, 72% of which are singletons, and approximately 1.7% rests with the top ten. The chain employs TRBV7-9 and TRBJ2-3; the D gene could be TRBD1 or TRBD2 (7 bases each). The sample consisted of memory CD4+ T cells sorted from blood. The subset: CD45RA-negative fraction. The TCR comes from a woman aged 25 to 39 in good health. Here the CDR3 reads CASSPGTNRGGGDTQYF. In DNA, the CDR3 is TGTGCCAGCAGCCCAGGGACTAACAGGGGTGGTGGAGATACGCAGTATTTT.